Listed here are 9 T cell receptor beta chains from one sample, sequenced in a study of breast tumors, draining lymph nodes, adjacent tissues. Axillary draining lymph nodes of breast cancer patients supplied the node samples. TCRdb processed the multiplex PCR reads anew with MiXCR; each CDR3 protein has one entry. This sample has about 180,000 distinct CDR3 sequences; approximately 30% occur once, and the top ten carry approximately 3.9%. Sequenced: axillary lymph node tissue. Every receptor here comes from a female donor with breast cancer. Some clones in this sample may be carry-over from other donors' samples.

The V call is TRBV6-5, the J call TRBJ1-5; D unresolved. Germline V CDR1 and CDR2: MNHEY, SVGAGI. This CDR3 region has 15 residues. V lost 6 bases to trimming and J lost 6 bases, with 18 bases between them. This CDR3 reads CASRERASASQPQHF. The CDR3 bases are TGTGCCAGCAGGGAACGCGCTTCTGCGTCTCAGCCCCAGCATTTT.

This clonotype was seen at least ten times. The chain couples TRBV4-1 to TRBJ1-5, with 7 nucleotides matching TRBD1. V shed 0 bases, J shed 7 bases, and the junction held 6 bases outside the gene matches. Germline CDR1 reads MGHRA; CDR2 reads YSYEKL. CDR3 length: 15 amino acids. CDR3 in amino acids: CASSQDRGRGQPQHF. For the CDR3, the DNA is TGCGCCAGCAGCCAAGATAGGGGGCGAGGGCAGCCCCAGCATTTT.

This sequence joins TRBV5-1 and TRBJ2-1, with 8 bases aligning to TRBD1. Germline V gene sequence: CDR1 SGHRS, CDR2 YFSETQ. CDR3 length: 16 amino acids. J lost 0 bases, V lost 3 bases, and 5 bases had no gene match. The CDR3 region is CASSSNRGSSYNEQFF. The DNA for the CDR3 is TGCGCCAGCAGCTCCAACAGGGGGAGCTCCTACAATGAGCAGTTCTTC. Using reference TRBV5-1 and TRBJ2-1 for the parts outside the CDR3, the full variable domain is KAGVTQTPRYLIKTRGQQVTLSCSPISGHRSVSWYQQTPGQGLQFLFEYFSETQRNKGNFPGRFSGRQFSNSRSEMNVSTLELGDSALYLCASSSNRGSSYNEQFFGPGTRLTVL.

The chain employs TRBV9 and TRBJ2-3; the match to TRBD2 covers 8 bases. V lost 3 bases to trimming and J lost 11 bases; unmatched junction nucleotides: 14. Germline CDR1 SGDLS, CDR2 YYNGEE. The CDR3 extends over 15 amino acids. The CDR3 coding sequence is TGTGCCAGCAGCGCGGGGGGGGCCTCCTACAATGAGCAGTATTTT. Residues: CASSAGGASYNEQYF.

This clonotype was counted many times. The chain links TRBV6-1 to TRBJ1-5; D unresolved. CDR1 and CDR2 (germline): MNHNS, SASEGT. The CDR3 runs 15 residues. V lost 2 bases and J lost 1, with 9 bases in between. The CDR3 nucleotides read TGTGCCAGCAGTGAATGGACCGAGAGCAATCAGCCCCAGCATTTT. This translates into CASSEWTESNQPQHF.

This clonotype has ten or more counts. The rearrangement uses TRBV6-5 and TRBJ1-2; unclear D gene. Germline V gene data show CDR1 as MNHEY and CDR2 as SVGAGI. The CDR3 covers 14 residues. V was clipped by 5 bases and J by 4 bases, with 14 bases between them. CDR3 region: CASSSLGRSYGYTF. CDR3 nucleotide sequence: TGTGCCAGCAGTAGCCTCGGGAGAAGCTATGGCTACACCTTC.

As regards this clonotype: A much larger clone lies a single base off, so this may be a read error. This chain connects TRBV20-1 to TRBJ2-1; 8 bases are shared with TRBD2. Germline loops: CDR1 DFQATT, CDR2 SNEGSKA (reference sequence). The CDR3 has 14 residues. The CDR3: CSARFLAGYTEQFF. The CDR3 nucleotides are TGCAGTGCTAGATTCCTAGCGGGCTACACTGAGCAGTTCTTC.

Ten or more counts support this clonotype. The chain is built from TRBV7-2 and TRBJ2-7, with D perhaps matching TRBD2 (5 bases). Trimming pared 1 base from V and 1 base from J, leaving 11 bases between. The CDR3 spans 15 residues. Germline values: CDR1 SGHTA, CDR2 FQGNSA. This CDR3 is CASSLESDLSYEQYF. CDR3 coding DNA: TGTGCCAGCAGCTTAGAGTCGGACTTATCCTACGAGCAGTACTTC.

Ten or more counts support this clonotype. V usage is TRBV7-8 and J usage is TRBJ1-1, with TRBD1 matching over 8 bases. V trimming: 2 bases; J trimming: 5 bases; junction bases outside the gene matches: 13. CDR1 and CDR2 from the germline V gene are SGHVS and FQNEAQ. The CDR3 contains 17 residues. DNA of the CDR3: TGTGCCAGCAGCTTACGGGGACACCTGGACAGGGAGACTGAAGCTTTCTTT. It yields the protein CASSLRGHLDRETEAFF.